These T cell receptor beta chains were read from a single sample in a study of blood T cells in healthy people across ages. TCRdb reanalysed the 5' RACE reads using MiXCR and keeps one entry per CDR3 protein. This sample has roughly 800,000 distinct CDR3 sequences, with about three fifths found just once. The material sequenced was blood. The receptors were gathered from a man under 40 in good health. CDR3s include the opening cysteine and the closing phenylalanine or tryptophan. A D gene is named only where the DNA matches it firmly. Clone size is given for some rows only: seen once, a few or many times, or a class if the clone is expanded.

d_gene	v_gene	abundance	j_gene	CDR3nt	CDR3aa
TRBD2	TRBV6-1	NA	TRBJ2-3	TGTGCCAGCACCGGGACTAGCGGCACAGATACGCAGTATTTT	CASTGTSGTDTQYF
TRBD1	TRBV6-5	NA	TRBJ2-7	TGTGCCAGCAGTACAGGGGCAAGGGAGCAGTACTTC	CASSTGAREQYF
TRBD1	TRBV28	NA	TRBJ1-2	TGTGCCAGCAGTCCCAGATCTTCGGGACAGAATACTAACTATGGCTACACCTTC	CASSPRSSGQNTNYGYTF
NA	TRBV28	NA	TRBJ2-1	TGTGCCAGCAGTCCTCGGATACCTGAGATCCGACGCCAGCAGTTCTTC	CASSPRIPEIRRQQFF
NA	TRBV30	NA	TRBJ2-7	TGTGCCTGGAGATTTTCTCAGGGTGAGCAGTACTTC	CAWRFSQGEQYF
NA	TRBV20-1	NA	TRBJ1-5	TGCAGTGGAGTGGCAGGGGATAAGCAGCCCCAGCATTTT	CSGVAGDKQPQHF
TRBD2	TRBV6-5	NA	TRBJ2-7	TGTGCCAGCAGGAGCGGGAGATCGAATGAGCAGTACTTC	CASRSGRSNEQYF
NA	TRBV2	NA	TRBJ1-1	TGTGCCAGCATACCCTCGGACACTGAAGCTTTCTTT	CASIPSDTEAFF
NA	TRBV4-2	NA	TRBJ1-2	TGTGCCAGCAGCCAAGATATCGGGGCTGGCTACACCTTC	CASSQDIGAGYTF
NA	TRBV25-1	NA	TRBJ1-2	TGTGCCAGCAGTGGATTGGGACATGGCTACACCTTC	CASSGLGHGYTF
NA	TRBV12-3/TRBV12-4	NA	TRBJ2-5	TGTGCCAGCAGTTATATCCCTCTCCAGCCCGAAGAGACCCAGTACTTC	CASSYIPLQPEETQYF
NA	TRBV9	NA	TRBJ2-2	TGTGCCAGCAGCGTAGCCGACGGGGAGCTGTTTTTT	CASSVADGELFF
NA	TRBV3-1	NA	TRBJ2-7	TGTGCCAGCAGCCAAGACGCGGTGAGAGCCTACGAGCAGTACTTC	CASSQDAVRAYEQYF
TRBD1	TRBV12-3/TRBV12-4	once	TRBJ1-1	TGTGCCAGCACCTCGGGGGACAGGAACCTTGAAGCTTTCTTT	CASTSGDRNLEAFF
TRBD2	TRBV20-1	NA	TRBJ2-1	TGCAGTGCTAGAGGGATAGCGGGAAGGCAAGAGACCCAGTTCTTC	CSARGIAGRQETQFF
TRBD1	TRBV4-3	few	TRBJ2-7	TGCGCCAGCAGCCAAGATTACAGGGGCGCCTACGAGCAGTACTTC	CASSQDYRGAYEQYF
TRBD2	TRBV12-3/TRBV12-4	NA	TRBJ2-3	TGTGCCAGCAGTTTACCTAGCGGGGTGGATGATACGCAGTATTTT	CASSLPSGVDDTQYF
TRBD2	TRBV6-2/TRBV6-3	NA	TRBJ2-3	TGTGCCAGCAGTCCCCTGACTAGCGGGATCACAGATACGCAGTATTTT	CASSPLTSGITDTQYF
TRBD1	TRBV3-1	few	TRBJ1-2	TGTGCCAGCAGCCAAGATTGGAGACAGGGAATCTACTATGGCTACACCTTC	CASSQDWRQGIYYGYTF
NA	TRBV18	NA	TRBJ1-4	TGTGCCAGCTCACCAAGGGTTGCGGAAAAACTGTTTTTT	CASSPRVAEKLFF
NA	TRBV15	NA	TRBJ1-6	TGTGCCACCAGCAGGGAAGACCTCGACGGACCCCTCCACTTT	CATSREDLDGPLHF
TRBD2	TRBV12-3/TRBV12-4	many	TRBJ2-1	TGTGCCAGCAGTGGGACTAGCAAAGCGAACAATGAGCAGTTCTTC	CASSGTSKANNEQFF
NA	TRBV3-1	few	TRBJ2-7	TGTGCCAGCAGCCAAGCAGCCTACGAGCAGTACTTC	CASSQAAYEQYF
TRBD2	TRBV20-1	NA	TRBJ2-5	TGCAGTGCTAGTGTGGCGGGGGGGTTTCGGGAGACCCAGTACTTC	CSASVAGGFRETQYF
NA	TRBV5-1	few	TRBJ2-7	TGCGCCAGCAGCTTGGCCCCGGACAGCCACGAGCAGTACTTC	CASSLAPDSHEQYF
NA	TRBV19	NA	TRBJ1-2	TGTGCCAGTAGTCGCACATCCGACAGGCCCCCCTATGGCTACACCTTC	CASSRTSDRPPYGYTF